This T cell receptor beta chain was documented in a study of blood T cells in healthy people across ages. Germline-derived CDR1 and CDR2 are DFQATT and SNEGSKA (reference sequence). The CDR3 length is 11 residues. Together with a sample-barcoded 5' primer, a J-beta primer mix was included in a second PCR lasting about 7 to 11 cycles. TCRdb itself ran the 5' RACE reads through MiXCR, one entry per CDR3 protein. The sample has some 1.8 million distinct CDR3 sequences, about two fifths seen once. Of note for this clonotype: Its ends do not fully match the called genes, so a read error is possible.

Sequenced sample: blood. The receptor was derived from a human donor in good health. This chain uses TRBV20-1 with TRBJ2-5; D possibly corresponds to TRBD2 (5 bases). With the DNA end fitting TRBJ2-7 better, the J assignment may be wrong. CDR3 amino acids: CCASRVDEQYF. As DNA, the CDR3 is TGCTGTGCTAGCCGGGTTGACGAGCAGTACTTC.